This T cell receptor beta chain derives from a study of blood T cell repertoires in COVID-19. The CDR3 loop spans 16 amino acids. Germline CDR1 SGDLS, CDR2 YYNGEE. The ends lost 3 bases at V and 3 bases at J; junction bases unmatched: 12. Some clones are missing from TCRdb's copy, which holds only in-frame ones; the method was immunoSEQ multiplex PCR. The profile shows more than 300,000 clones, about 89% of them singletons. This clone has just one count. The chain recombines TRBV9 with TRBJ2-7, with 7 bases aligning to TRBD2. The sample comprised peripheral blood. The sequence derives from a woman in her 30s with COVID-19, enrolled during active disease. The CDR3 reads CASSASWREHIYEQYF. In DNA form, the CDR3 reads TGTGCCAGCAGCGCGAGCTGGCGGGAGCACATCTACGAGCAGTACTTC. Combining the CDR3 with reference TRBV9 and TRBJ2-7 gives the whole variable domain DSGVTQTPKHLITATGQRVTLRCSPRSGDLSVYWYQQSLDQGLQFLIQYYNGEERAKGNILERFSAQQFPDLHSELNLSSLELGDSALYFCASSASWREHIYEQYFGPGTRLTVT.